Listed here are 30 T cell receptor beta chains from one sample, sequenced in a study of T cell repertoires in cytomegalovirus infection. No antigen has been assigned to these receptors. From the reads, TCRdb called clonotypes with MiXCR, one entry per CDR3 protein. Of 400,000 to 600,000 distinct CDR3 sequences listed, approximately 42% are singletons. The source material was cultured PBMCs, sampled from culture after CMV antigen stimulation. The receptors originated from a human donor in good health (CMV status not recorded). Some clones in this sample may be carry-over from other donors' samples.

The chain has TRBV5-4 and TRBJ2-2, with 10 nucleotides matching TRBD1. J was trimmed by 3 bases and V by 4 bases; bases with no gene match: 6. The CDR3 is 16 residues long. CDR1 and CDR2 (germline): SGHNT, YYREEE (reference sequence). CDR3 in DNA: TGTGCCAGCAGCGCCCGGGACAGGGGCGACACCGGGGAGCTGTTTTTT. This translates into CASSARDRGDTGELFF.

This clonotype was found a few times. The genes are TRBV27 and TRBJ2-5, with 14 bases lining up with TRBD2. CDR1 MNHEY and CDR2 SMNVEV come from the germline V gene (reference sequence). Trimming cost V 4 bases and J 4 bases; bases outside gene matches: 5. This CDR3 contains 16 residues. The CDR3 DNA reads TGTGCCAGCAGTTCCCGGACTAGCGGGGGGATAGAGACCCAGTACTTC. It encodes CASSSRTSGGIETQYF.

This clonotype was detected only a few times. V gene TRBV7-2 combines with J gene TRBJ1-5; D unclear. CDR1 is SGHTA, CDR2 FQGNSA, per germline. V shed 3 bases and J shed 0 bases, with 9 bases lying between them. The CDR3 contains 15 residues. The CDR3 is CASSFGEYSNQPQHF. CDR3 DNA sequence: TGTGCCAGCAGCTTTGGGGAGTATAGCAATCAGCCCCAGCATTTT.

The rearrangement joins TRBV28 to TRBJ2-1; D unresolved. The germline CDR1 and CDR2 sequences are MDHEN and SYDVKM. CDR3 length: 15 amino acids. V lost 7 bases, J lost 3 bases, and 16 bases lay in between. The CDR3 sequence is CASTTFGLGYNEQFF. The CDR3, as DNA: TGTGCCAGCACCACATTCGGTCTAGGCTACAATGAGCAGTTCTTC.

The gene calls are TRBV20-1 and TRBJ2-1; D ambiguous. There are 11 residues in the CDR3. V was cut by 0 bases and J by 9 bases, with 6 bases left in between. Per the germline V gene, CDR1 is DFQATT and CDR2 is SNEGSKA (reference sequence). The CDR3 here is CSAREVGEQFF. The CDR3 DNA reads as TGCAGTGCTAGAGAGGTGGGTGAGCAGTTCTTC.

This clonotype was counted between two and nine times. The rearrangement uses TRBV3-1 and TRBJ2-1; TRBD2 matches at 12 bases. Per germline, CDR1 LGHDT and CDR2 YNNKEL (reference sequence). The V and J ends lost 2 bases and 4 bases, in that order; junction bases with no gene match: 12. This CDR3 spans 19 amino acids. The CDR3 DNA reads TGTGCCAGCAGCCAAAGGGCACCGGGACTAGCGGGCCTTTACAATGAGCAGTTCTTC. Residues: CASSQRAPGLAGLYNEQFF.

V and J are TRBV7-2 and TRBJ2-1, with TRBD2 matching over 11 bases. CDR3 length equals 14 residues. V lost 4 bases and J lost 12; bases outside the gene matches: 8. Per germline, CDR1 SGHTA and CDR2 FQGNSA. The CDR3 DNA is TGTGCCAGCAGCTCCACGACTAGCGGGGCTGGGCAGTTCTTC. It specifies CASSSTTSGAGQFF.

A few counts support this clonotype. This chain connects TRBV7-6 to TRBJ2-7; D may be TRBD1 (5 bases). V was cut by 5 bases and J by 2 bases, with 16 bases left in between. This CDR3 region has 15 residues. The germline V gene has CDR1 SGHVS and CDR2 FNYEAQ. The CDR3 spells CASSLGPTGTYEQYF. The CDR3 DNA follows: TGTGCCAGCAGCCTAGGCCCAACAGGCACCTACGAGCAGTACTTC.

V and J are TRBV7-6 and TRBJ2-1; 12 nucleotides line up with TRBD2. Unmatched junction bases numbered 19, after V lost 5 bases and J lost 2 bases. The V gene's germline CDR1 is SGHVS and CDR2 FNYEAQ. The CDR3 contains 21 residues. The CDR3 DNA is TGTGCCAGCAGCCCTGGAGTAGCAGGGCTAGCGGGAGGGCCGGCCTACAATGAGCAGTTCTTC. This sequence encodes CASSPGVAGLAGGPAYNEQFF.

The sample holds a few counts of this clonotype. The chain uses TRBV7-2 and TRBJ2-7; tentative D call: TRBD1 (5 bases). CDR3 length equals 14 residues. Trimming took 2 bases from V and 5 from J, leaving 13 bases between them. The germline gives CDR1 SGHTA, CDR2 FQGNSA. CDR3 DNA: TGTGCCAGCAGCTTATCCGGCAGGGTCCACGAGCAGTACTTC. Its translation is CASSLSGRVHEQYF.

J is TRBJ2-3 and V is TRBV7-2; 7 bases fit TRBD2. V lost 4 bases and J lost 4; bases outside the gene matches: 11. The germline V gene encodes CDR1 SGHTA and CDR2 FQGNSA. The CDR3 covers 16 residues. This CDR3 is CASSSPRGSRSDTQYF. The CDR3 DNA is TGTGCCAGCAGCTCCCCACGCGGGAGTAGGTCAGATACGCAGTATTTT.

This clonotype occurred a few times. At one of its ends the junction is not consistent with the germline gene, which may arise from a read error. J is TRBJ2-3 and V is TRBV7-2; D perhaps matches TRBD1 (5 bases). Germline assignment: CDR1 SGHTA and CDR2 FQGNSA. The CDR3 covers 12 residues. CDR3 sequence: CASSLVGLATAF. For the CDR3, the DNA is TGTGCCAGCAGCTTAGTGGGGCTTGCCACCGCTTTT.

Only a few counts were recorded for this clonotype. This chain links TRBV6-5 with TRBJ1-1; D unclear. CDR3 length: 15 residues. Germline assignment: CDR1 MNHEY and CDR2 SVGAGI. Trimming removed 0 bases from V and 5 bases from J, with 13 bases in between. CDR3 residues: CASSYSNLVRTEAFF. The CDR3 DNA is TGTGCCAGCAGTTACTCGAATCTTGTGCGGACTGAAGCTTTCTTT.

This sequence joins TRBV19 and TRBJ1-2; tentative D call: TRBD1 (6 bases). The CDR3 runs 13 residues. Germline CDR1 LNHDA, CDR2 SQIVND (reference sequence). V was pared by 3 bases and J by 4 bases, with 9 bases between. CDR3 protein: CASSMSRGYGYTF. CDR3 nucleotides: TGTGCCAGTAGTATGAGCAGGGGCTATGGCTACACCTTC.

The gene calls are TRBV5-1 and TRBJ2-1, with TRBD2 as a possible D gene (5 bases). The CDR3 sequence is 14 residues long. The V gene lost 4 bases and the J gene lost 5 bases, with 13 bases spanning the gap. CDR1 and CDR2 from the germline V gene are SGHRS and YFSETQ. CDR3 sequence reads: CASSHSRGDNEQFF. CDR3 nucleotides: TGCGCCAGCAGCCACAGCCGGGGTGACAATGAGCAGTTCTTC. The full variable domain, with the rest looked up from reference TRBV5-1 and TRBJ2-1, is KAGVTQTPRYLIKTRGQQVTLSCSPISGHRSVSWYQQTPGQGLQFLFEYFSETQRNKGNFPGRFSGRQFSNSRSEMNVSTLELGDSALYLCASSHSRGDNEQFFGPGTRLTVL.

This clonotype was seen just once. Being one base from a much bigger clone, this may be a read error. The conserved phenylalanine or tryptophan normally closing the CDR3 is absent here, so this likely arose from a read error. The genes are TRBV11-2 and TRBJ1-1, with D unclear. V shed 0 bases and J shed 4 bases, with 6 bases lying between them. CDR1 and CDR2 from the germline V gene are SGHAT and FQNNGV. The length of the CDR3 is 13 residues. The CDR3 loop is CASSLDRGTEAFV. CDR3 sequence (DNA): TGTGCCAGCAGCTTAGATCGGGGCACTGAAGCTTTCGTT.

The chain carries TRBV6-6 and TRBJ1-1; 8 bases map to TRBD1. Germline V lookup: CDR1 MNHNY, CDR2 SVGAGI (reference sequence). CDR3 size: 15 residues. Trimming cost V 4 bases and J 5 bases; bases outside gene matches: 9. The CDR3 coding sequence is TGTGCCAGCAGTTCCGCAGACAGGGGCATGACTGAAGCTTTCTTT. Translating it yields CASSSADRGMTEAFF.

This clonotype was picked up a small number of times. This chain uses TRBV7-2 with TRBJ1-5, with D maybe TRBD1 (5 bases). The CDR3 consists of 15 residues. The V end was cut by 2 bases, the J end by 6 bases, with 14 bases between. Germline-derived CDR1 and CDR2 are SGHTA and FQGNSA. The CDR3 loop is CASSLRWGSAQPQHF. The DNA of the CDR3 is TGTGCCAGCAGCTTAAGGTGGGGGTCGGCTCAGCCCCAGCATTTT.

This clonotype turned up a few times. The rearrangement joins TRBV7-2 to TRBJ2-1; 7 nucleotides line up with TRBD2. J lost 2 bases, V lost 6 bases, and 7 bases had no gene match. Germline CDR1 SGHTA, CDR2 FQGNSA. The CDR3 extends over 15 amino acids. In DNA form, the CDR3 reads TGTGCCAGCAGAGACCGGGACTACCCCTACAATGAGCAGTTCTTC. Protein product: CASRDRDYPYNEQFF.

This clonotype was picked up one time. V usage is TRBV20-1 and J usage is TRBJ1-5; D remains ambiguous. Trimming took 1 base from V and 11 from J, leaving 9 bases between them. The germline gives CDR1 DFQATT, CDR2 SNEGSKA (reference sequence). This CDR3 comprises 11 residues. The CDR3 nucleotides are TGCAGTGCTAGAGGAGAAGCTGCCCAGCATTTT. The encoded protein is CSARGEAAQHF.

This clonotype was seen many times. V gene TRBV6-1 combines with J gene TRBJ1-1, with TRBD1 as a possible D gene (6 bases). The V gene lost 4 bases and the J gene lost 1 base, with 10 bases spanning the gap. Germline CDR1 reads MNHNS; CDR2 reads SASEGT. This CDR3 contains 14 residues. CDR3 residues: CASSAIQGNTEAFF. CDR3 coding DNA: TGTGCCAGCAGTGCCATACAGGGGAACACTGAAGCTTTCTTT.

This clonotype was detected a few times. The chain employs TRBV7-6 and TRBJ2-5; 9 bases match TRBD1. This CDR3 comprises 15 residues. Germline CDR1 reads SGHVS; CDR2 reads FNYEAQ. Trimming removed 7 bases from V and 5 bases from J; junction bases left unmatched: 11. In DNA, the CDR3 is TGTGCCAGCAACCCTACAGGGGGCGTTCGGGAGACCCAGTACTTC. This translates into CASNPTGGVRETQYF.

This clonotype was recorded a few times. The chain links TRBV5-4 to TRBJ1-1, with D unresolved. This CDR3 is built from 14 residues. Trimming left V 2 bases short and J 0 bases short, with 8 bases between. The germline CDR1 and CDR2 sequences are SGHNT and YYREEE (reference sequence). The CDR3 DNA reads as TGTGCCAGCAGCTTCTCGGGGATGAACACTGAAGCTTTCTTT. It encodes CASSFSGMNTEAFF.

The rearrangement uses TRBV29-1 and TRBJ2-7, with D perhaps matching TRBD2 (5 bases). The CDR3 has 15 amino acids. V gave up 7 bases and J gave up 7 bases, with 26 bases separating them. Germline CDR1 SQVTM, CDR2 ANQGSEA. This chain's CDR3 is CSASSGGYPSWEQYF. The CDR3 nucleotides are TGCAGCGCCAGTTCAGGAGGATATCCCTCTTGGGAGCAGTACTTC.

The chain joins TRBV7-8 to TRBJ2-2, with D unclear. This CDR3 region has 15 residues. Germline V gene sequence: CDR1 SGHVS, CDR2 FQNEAQ. Trimming left V 6 bases short and J 3 bases short, with 14 bases between. Here the CDR3 DNA reads TGTGCCAGCAGTTTGCGCCAACGGGACACCGGGGAGCTGTTTTTT. It specifies CASSLRQRDTGELFF.

The rearrangement uses TRBV7-2 and TRBJ1-2; D is unresolved. CDR3 length equals 13 residues. From germline, CDR1 is SGHTA and CDR2 FQGNSA. Trimming removed 1 base at V and 6 bases at J, with 9 bases between. The CDR3: CASSLEGMNGYTF. The CDR3 region has the DNA TGTGCCAGCAGCTTAGAGGGAATGAATGGCTACACCTTC.

The chain carries TRBV9 and TRBJ2-5; possible D gene TRBD2, 5 bases. Germline V gives CDR1 SGDLS, CDR2 YYNGEE. This CDR3 is built from 14 residues. Trimming removed 3 bases from V and 5 bases from J, with 14 bases in between. The CDR3 loop is CASSGASPWETQYF. CDR3 nucleotides: TGTGCCAGCAGCGGGGCTAGCCCTTGGGAGACCCAGTACTTC.

Turning to this clonotype: The CDR3 does not close with the conserved phenylalanine or tryptophan, likely indicating a read error. V is TRBV7-9 and J is TRBJ2-1; D tentatively fits TRBD1 or TRBD2 (5 bases each). CDR1 is SEHNR and CDR2 is FQNEAQ in the germline V gene (reference sequence). CDR3 length: 16 amino acids. The V and J ends lost 2 bases and 4 bases respectively, with 15 bases between them. CDR3 loop: CASSLQPGWGYNEQFV. CDR3 nucleotide sequence: TGTGCCAGCAGCTTACAGCCAGGGTGGGGGTACAATGAGCAGTTCGTC.

V usage is TRBV7-6 and J usage is TRBJ1-1, with 9 bases identical to TRBD1. The V and J ends lost 5 bases and 6 bases, in that order; junction bases with no gene match: 13. Germline V gene data show CDR1 as SGHVS and CDR2 as FNYEAQ. This CDR3 contains 16 residues. CDR3: CASSPRGTGYGAEAFF. CDR3 nucleotides: TGTGCCAGCAGCCCCAGAGGGACAGGGTACGGCGCTGAAGCTTTCTTT.

Only a few counts were recorded for this clonotype. This chain joins TRBV10-3 and TRBJ2-5; tentatively, D is TRBD1 (6 bases). V lost 10 bases to trimming and J lost 1 base, with 16 bases between them. Germline V gene sequence: CDR1 ENHRY, CDR2 SYGVKD. The length of the CDR3 is 14 residues. CDR3 in DNA: TGTGCCACCGGGCCGGGACACCCCCAAGAGACCCAGTACTTC. This encodes CATGPGHPQETQYF.